A selection of T cell receptor beta chains follows, all from one sample in a study of cytomegalovirus exposure and HLA in healthy donors. This table comes from immunoSEQ multiplex PCR, and its TCRdb copy is limited to in-frame clones, with some not included. This repertoire shows 170,000 or so clones, approximately 86% found once; its top ten account for about 2%. Sequenced input: PBMCs. The origin of the receptors is a woman aged 18 to 35 in good health and CMV-seronegative. Both conserved end residues are part of each CDR3. D genes are given only for firm matches. Not every row has a clone size; where given, it reads once, few, many or a size class.

D	V	J	size	CDR3	DNA
TRBD1	TRBV28	TRBJ2-7	-	CASSFWTGRSRYEQYF	TGTGCCAGCAGTTTCTGGACAGGTCGAAGCCGCTACGAGCAGTACTTC
-	TRBV19	TRBJ1-1	-	CASSISTWNTEAFF	TGTGCCAGTAGTATCAGTACCTGGAACACTGAAGCTTTCTTT
-	TRBV4-2	TRBJ2-3	once	CASSQGARGGTDTQYF	TGTGCCAGCAGCCAAGGGGCTAGGGGTGGGACAGATACGCAGTATTTT
-	TRBV15	TRBJ1-1	once	CATSREGGRTEAFF	TGTGCCACCAGCAGAGAAGGGGGTCGGACTGAAGCTTTCTTT
-	TRBV2	TRBJ1-6	-	CASSDQGIDSPLHF	TGTGCCAGCAGTGATCAGGGGATTGATTCACCCCTCCACTTT
TRBD2	TRBV7-9	TRBJ2-1	once	CASSPPLRGADNEQFF	TGTGCCAGCAGCCCACCGTTGCGGGGGGCCGACAATGAGCAGTTCTTC
-	TRBV7-2	TRBJ2-7	-	CASSLYPASSYEQYF	TGTGCCAGCAGCTTATATCCAGCGAGCTCCTACGAGCAGTACTTC
-	TRBV14	TRBJ2-1	-	CASSKLGGNNEQFF	TGTGCCAGCAGCAAGCTAGGGGGTAACAATGAGCAGTTCTTC
-	TRBV4-1	TRBJ1-1	-	CASSRATGTREAFF	TGCGCCAGCAGCCGAGCGACTGGGACTCGTGAAGCTTTCTTT
-	TRBV18	TRBJ2-7	-	CASSPPGTPNYEQYF	TGTGCCAGCTCACCACCCGGGACACCGAACTACGAGCAGTACTTC
TRBD1	TRBV7-9	TRBJ1-1	-	CASSGGQDQLNTEAFF	TGTGCCAGCAGCGGGGGACAGGACCAGTTGAACACTGAAGCTTTCTTT
-	TRBV5-1	TRBJ2-5	-	CASSWTIQETQYF	TGCGCCAGCAGCTGGACTATCCAAGAGACCCAGTACTTC
TRBD2	TRBV5-4	TRBJ2-3	-	CASSLQLAGGADTQYF	TGTGCCAGCAGCTTGCAGTTAGCGGGGGGCGCAGATACGCAGTATTTT
TRBD1	TRBV28	TRBJ2-2	-	CASSLPWTGVGELFF	TGTGCCAGCAGTTTGCCCTGGACAGGGGTCGGGGAGCTGTTTTTT
TRBD2	TRBV18	TRBJ2-7	-	CASSNTLADSYEQYF	TGTGCCAGCTCAAACACGCTAGCGGACTCCTACGAGCAGTACTTC
TRBD1	TRBV29-1	TRBJ1-2	-	CSVRQGLDCGYTF	TGCAGCGTTCGACAGGGTCTCGACTGTGGCTACACCTTC
TRBD2	TRBV7-8	TRBJ2-2	-	CASSWTSGRTGELFF	TGTGCCAGCAGCTGGACTAGCGGGAGAACCGGGGAGCTGTTTTTT
TRBD1	TRBV11-3	TRBJ1-1	-	CASSSGTGGAGTEAFF	TGTGCCAGCAGCTCCGGGACAGGGGGCGCGGGCACTGAAGCTTTCTTT
-	TRBV7-8	TRBJ2-1	-	CASSFRGNNEQFF	TGTGCCAGCAGCTTTAGGGGCAACAATGAGCAGTTCTTC
-	TRBV6-5	TRBJ1-4	-	CASRKTGLLEKLFF	TGTGCCAGCAGAAAAACAGGGTTACTTGAAAAACTGTTTTTT
-	TRBV28	TRBJ1-2	-	CASAPGDFYGYTF	TGTGCCAGCGCGCCCGGGGACTTCTATGGCTACACCTTC
-	TRBV19	TRBJ1-4	-	CASSIGRYGDEKLFF	TGTGCCAGTAGTATCGGGAGGTATGGTGATGAAAAACTGTTTTTT
TRBD1	TRBV7-9	TRBJ2-6	-	CASSSYRGHGANVLTF	TGTGCCAGCAGCTCGTACAGGGGGCATGGGGCCAACGTCCTGACTTTC
-	TRBV6-5	TRBJ1-2	-	CASSYSRLTSGGYTF	TGTGCCAGCAGTTACTCGAGGTTAACAAGTGGCGGCTACACCTTC
TRBD2	TRBV18	TRBJ2-2	once	CASSLLATNTGELFF	TGTGCCAGCTCACTACTAGCGACGAACACCGGGGAGCTGTTTTTT
TRBD2	TRBV10-3	TRBJ2-7	-	CAISPRSGLAAYEQYF	TGTGCCATCAGCCCTCGCTCGGGACTAGCGGCCTACGAGCAGTACTTC
TRBD2	TRBV18	TRBJ2-2	once	CASEAGPNTGELFF	TGTGCCAGCGAAGCGGGGCCGAACACCGGGGAGCTGTTTTTT
TRBD1	TRBV29-1	TRBJ2-7	-	CSVTGLRYEQYF	TGCAGCGTGACAGGGTTAAGGTACGAGCAGTACTTC
-	TRBV4-2	TRBJ1-5	-	CASSQGPTHQPQHF	TGTGCCAGCAGCCAAGGTCCAACTCATCAGCCCCAGCATTTT
TRBD2	TRBV30	TRBJ2-4	-	CAWSGPSGSSYF	TGTGCCTGGAGTGGTCCTAGCGGGAGTTCGTACTTC
TRBD1	TRBV28	TRBJ1-2	-	CASSDRGHGYTF	TGTGCCAGTTCTGACAGGGGTCATGGCTACACCTTC
TRBD2	TRBV11-2	TRBJ2-3	-	CASSFPTSGSPDTQYF	TGTGCCAGCAGCTTTCCCACTAGCGGGAGCCCAGATACGCAGTATTTT
TRBD2	TRBV2	TRBJ2-1	-	CASRGSGDLYNEQFF	TGTGCCAGCAGGGGCAGCGGGGACCTATACAATGAGCAGTTCTTC
-	TRBV27	TRBJ2-7	-	CASSLSVDFSSYEQYF	TGTGCCAGCAGTTTATCAGTCGACTTCTCCTCCTACGAGCAGTACTTC
-	TRBV9	TRBJ1-2	few	CASSIRTDTNYGYTF	TGTGCCAGCAGCATCCGGACAGACACTAACTATGGCTACACCTTC
TRBD1	TRBV19	TRBJ2-3	-	CASGDRMIGGTDTQYF	TGTGCCAGTGGGGACAGGATGATCGGCGGCACAGATACGCAGTATTTT
-	TRBV6-4	TRBJ1-2	-	CASSATGGNYGYTF	TGTGCCAGCAGTGCGACAGGCGGCAACTATGGCTACACCTTC
-	TRBV7-9	TRBJ1-1	-	CASSLGADRTEAFF	TGTGCCAGCAGCTTAGGGGCCGACAGGACTGAAGCTTTCTTT
-	TRBV6-4	TRBJ1-6	-	CASTRGADSPLHF	TGTGCCAGCACCAGGGGAGCGGATTCACCCCTCCACTTT
-	TRBV7-9	TRBJ2-7	-	CASSPSYEQYF	TGTGCCAGCAGCCCGTCCTACGAGCAGTACTTC
TRBD2	TRBV28	TRBJ2-7	-	CASSLAGGSYEQYF	TGTGCCAGCAGTTTAGCGGGGGGCTCCTACGAGCAGTACTTC
-	TRBV5-1	TRBJ2-2	-	CASSWGGGNGELFF	TGCGCCAGCAGCTGGGGCGGCGGGAACGGGGAGCTGTTTTTT
-	TRBV11-2	TRBJ1-5	-	CASSPGGRFQPQHF	TGTGCCAGCAGCCCCGGGGGGCGTTTTCAGCCCCAGCATTTT
-	TRBV7-8	TRBJ1-2	-	CASTAGGENYGYTF	TGTGCCAGCACCGCCGGGGGGGAAAACTATGGCTACACCTTC
-	TRBV5-6	TRBJ1-3	few	CATDRDTNPPHSGNTIYF	TGTGCTACCGACCGGGACACCAATCCCCCCCACTCTGGAAACACCATATATTTT
-	TRBV7-9	TRBJ2-1	-	CASSLVGGLERDSYNEQFF	TGTGCCAGCAGCTTAGTAGGGGGGTTGGAGCGGGACTCCTACAATGAGCAGTTCTTC